This T cell receptor (beta chain) was identified in a study of a mutant IDH1 vaccine in newly diagnosed glioma (dated by TCRdb to about 2021). About the investigation overall: Vaccination began 4-6 weeks after radiotherapy alone, or alongside temozolomide cycles in the chemotherapy-containing groups. Longitudinal TCRB deep sequencing was done for some 26 treated patients, wherever samples were available for exploratory analyses. Peripheral blood was collected at six visits: V03 (baseline), V05, V07, V10, V12 and V13. The week-35 safety follow-up was designated visit V12, and the week-47 end of study was designated visit V13. Before enrollment, most patients had been given radiochemotherapy with temozolomide as standard therapy, while the rest had received either radiotherapy alone or temozolomide alone. Of the roughly 31 treated patients, approximately 62% were male and approximately 40% were female, and the mean age was approximately 40 years. Overall results and qualifications from the work: Availability determined which PBMC samples were chosen for TCRB deep sequencing. The authors noted that analyses of patient blood samples could not be reproduced because of sample limitations. Across multiple MHC alleles, vaccine-induced immune responses were seen in around 93% of patients. Pseudoprogression seemed to be unrelated to changes in the top peripheral T cell clonotypes found by TCRB sequencing.

Looking up the germline V gene yields CDR1 SGHTA and CDR2 FQGNSA. V lost 0 bases and J lost 9 bases; the stretch between them is 11 bases long. The CDR3 spans 13 residues, from the cysteine through the phenylalanine. CDR3 DNA is the only sequence kept; it has 39 bases, read in frame from the first base. Library method: the immunoSEQ multiplex PCR assay. Rearranged TCR beta chain sequences were amplified with the hsTCRB Kit following the manufacturer's protocol. An Illumina MiSeq was used to sequence the TCRB libraries. Per the source publication's procedure: The proprietary platform of the kit vendor was used for demultiplexing, trimming and gene mapping. TCRdb limited this immuneACCESS table to in-frame rearrangements with V and J called. A share of clones is missing; checked studies link under half to unresolved V genes, and the rest is unexplained. V and J calls and clone size come straight from that table; D and trimming were deduced from the DNA. A total of 58,000 or so clones appear in this sample, approximately 87% of them only once. The top ten clonotypes cover 1.6% of the sample.

This clone was seen only a few times. There is no known antigen for this receptor. No much larger clonotype is one base removed from it; base qualities were not supplied. According to the study, the label for this sample's time point signals: week 35, safety follow-up. A 20-mer mutant IDH1 peptide at 300 micrograms in Montanide made up each vaccine dose, which was injected subcutaneously together with topical imiquimod. Across visits V03 through V10, patients got a total of eight vaccinations, given in weeks 1, 3, 5, 7, 11, 15, 19 and 23. All donors had newly diagnosed IDH1-mutant astrocytomas of WHO grade 3 or 4 that showed loss of nuclear ATRX. The samples were drawn from NOA16, a multicentre, single-arm, open-label phase I trial in Germany that tested a mutant IDH1 peptide vaccine in humans for the first time. Genomic DNA for TCRB sequencing was extracted from EDTA blood using the DNeasy Blood and Tissue Kit.

The sequenced sample was PBMCs, obtained from a glioma patient whose treatment included an IDH1 peptide vaccine. The sequence is built from TRBV7-2 and TRBJ1-1; the D gene identity is not certain. The clonotype was recovered from a man aged 35-49 years with glioma. The nucleotide sequence is TGTGCCAGCAGCTTAGCAAACGTTAGGCAAGCTTTCTTT. It codes for CASSLANVRQAFF.